The present T cell receptor (beta chain) was sequenced within a study of control samples from healthy donors and cancer patients. This clone appeared a single time. Using immunoSEQ multiplex PCR, the repertoire was profiled, and TCRdb retains in-frame clones only, with some absent. The sample has 160,000 or so clones, more than 85% seen once; the top ten hold over 2%. Trimming shortened V by 3 bases and J by 3 bases, and 24 bases separated the two germline ends. From germline, CDR1 is DFQATT and CDR2 SNEGSKA (reference sequence). The CDR3 is made up of 18 amino acids. The sample was blood. The rearrangement joins TRBV20-1 to TRBJ1-5; D unresolved. This TCR was sampled from a man aged 45-60 years in good health. The CDR3 is CSASDLWPFQTYNQPQHF. CDR3 DNA: TGCAGTGCTAGTGACTTGTGGCCCTTTCAAACTTACAATCAGCCCCAGCATTTT.